The present TCR beta chain was sequenced within a study of identifying expanded T cells in peripheral blood. The study's findings and limits: Technical replicates showed 0.9 to 1.5 changed clones; roughly two weeks roughly 16; four weeks 19. Clone count variance between roughly 2-week samples rose with total template count.

Healthy donors had no documented immune events, such as infections, while sampled. CDR3 length equals 13 residues. Trimming at V came to 4 bases and at J to 10 bases, leaving 6 bases not matched to a gene. CDR1 and CDR2 (germline): WSHSY, SAAADI. Note on this clone: Its target is unknown.

Profiled with immunoSEQ multiplex PCR; TCRdb holds only in-frame clones, not every one. The data show more than 85,000 clones, with 70% to 90% seen just once and roughly an eighth held by the top ten. This chain connects TRBV10-2 to TRBJ2-1, with 8 bases that match TRBD2. What was sequenced was blood. The clonotype originates from a person between 18 and 70 years old in good health. CDR3 sequence reads: CASSAGGPFEQFF. The CDR3 DNA reads TGCGCCAGCAGTGCGGGGGGGCCCTTCGAGCAGTTCTTC.